The 22 T cell receptor beta chains in this list originate from one sample, sequenced in a study of TIL therapy for anti-PD-1-resistant metastatic lung cancer. The time point denotes: pre-treatment sample, taken before nivolumab and TIL therapy. The tumor samples were excised metastases, mostly pleural nodules or supraclavicular lymph nodes. This was the immunoSEQ v3 assay. Produced via immunoSEQ multiplex PCR; TCRdb's table is partial and in-frame only. The sample includes 45,000 to 60,000 clones, 71% seen only once; the top ten take roughly 6%. Sample: tumor tissue, taken at baseline. These TCRs come from a person aged 25 to 85 with non-small cell lung cancer.

This rearrangement joins TRBV11-2 to TRBJ2-4; D is unresolved. V lost 7 bases and J 0 bases, leaving 13 bases between the germline ends. The CDR3 loop spans 15 amino acids. Germline V gene data show CDR1 as SGHAT and CDR2 as FQNNGV. Written as DNA, the CDR3 is TGTGCCAGCACCCCGGGCTTAATAGCCAAAAACATTCAGTACTTC. This translates into CASTPGLIAKNIQYF.

The rearrangement joins TRBV5-8 to TRBJ2-3, with 8 bases fitting TRBD2. The CDR3 loop spans 15 amino acids. Trimming at V came to 5 bases and at J to 0 bases, leaving 5 bases not matched to a gene. Germline loops: CDR1 SGHTS, CDR2 YDEGEE. CDR3 nucleotide sequence: TGTGCCAGCAGTAGAGCGGGGGAAAGCACAGATACGCAGTATTTT. It translates to CASSRAGESTDTQYF.

The J gene is TRBJ1-4, the V gene TRBV25-1; no firm D call. CDR3 length equals 13 residues. Germline CDR1 MGHDK, CDR2 SYGVNS. Trimming removed 7 bases at V and 12 bases at J, with 18 bases between. Here the CDR3 reads CASTPSLREELFF. The DNA for the CDR3 is TGTGCCAGCACTCCATCTTTGAGGGAGGAACTGTTTTTT. Supplemented by reference TRBV25-1 and TRBJ1-4, the full variable domain reads EADIYQTPRYLVIGTGKKITLECSQTMGHDKMYWYQQDPGMELHLIHYSYGVNSTEKGDLSSESTVSRIRTEHFPLTLESARPSHTSQYLCASTPSLREELFFGSGTQLSVL.

The rearrangement links TRBV27 to TRBJ1-5, with no clear D. Germline assignment: CDR1 MNHEY and CDR2 SMNVEV (reference sequence). V lost 5 bases and J 0 bases, leaving 14 bases between the germline ends. The CDR3 totals 16 residues. This chain's CDR3 is CASSLSWASSNQPQHF. CDR3 sequence (DNA): TGTGCCAGCAGTCTCTCCTGGGCCTCTAGCAATCAGCCCCAGCATTTT.

The V call is TRBV20-1, the J call TRBJ1-5; the D gene is possibly TRBD1 (5 bases). The CDR3 extends over 11 amino acids. Germline values: CDR1 DFQATT, CDR2 SNEGSKA (reference sequence). Between the trimmed V and J ends, which lost 7 bases and 6 bases, there was a span of 10 bases. The CDR3 coding sequence is TGCAGTGAAGGTGGGGGTCAGCCCCAGCATTTT. It yields the protein CSEGGGQPQHF.

The chain couples TRBV5-1 to TRBJ2-7, with D perhaps matching TRBD1 (6 bases). The CDR3 covers 16 residues. Germline assignment: CDR1 SGHRS and CDR2 YFSETQ. Trimming left V 0 bases short and J 0 bases short, with 13 bases between. The CDR3 bases are TGCGCCAGCAGCTTGGCCGGCAGGGGAAGCTCCTACGAGCAGTACTTC. Residues: CASSLAGRGSSYEQYF.

This chain joins TRBV7-9 and TRBJ2-2; D not certain. The CDR3 length is 15 residues. Germline CDR1 is SEHNR and CDR2 is FQNEAQ (reference sequence). The germline V and J ends were trimmed by 4 bases and 4 bases, with 13 bases remaining between them. CDR3 nucleotide sequence: TGTGCCAGCAGCTCCATGCTTCTGGGCACCGGGGAGCTGTTTTTT. It codes for CASSSMLLGTGELFF.

This clone was found a few times. The chain uses TRBV5-1 and TRBJ2-7; D possibly corresponds to TRBD1 (6 bases). Germline-derived CDR1 and CDR2 are SGHRS and YFSETQ. This CDR3 spans 12 amino acids. The V gene lost 4 bases and the J gene lost 6 bases, with 11 bases spanning the gap. The CDR3 region is CASSLTGTEQYF. The CDR3 nucleotides read TGCGCCAGCAGCCTTACAGGGACCGAGCAGTACTTC.

This clone was picked up one time. The chain joins TRBV18 to TRBJ2-3; D is possibly TRBD1 or TRBD2 (5 bases each). The CDR3 has 14 residues. With 3 bases removed from V and 1 base from J, the gap between germline ends came to 8 bases. Germline CDR1 is KGHSH and CDR2 is LQKENI. The CDR3 DNA follows: TGTGCCAGCTCACCTCGGGACGGCACAGATACGCAGTATTTT. It yields the protein CASSPRDGTDTQYF. The full variable domain, with the rest looked up from reference TRBV18 and TRBJ2-3, is NAGVMQNPRHLVRRRGQEARLRCSPMKGHSHVYWYRQLPEEGLKFMVYLQKENIIDESGMPKERFSAEFPKEGPSILRIQQVVRGDSAAYFCASSPRDGTDTQYFGPGTRLTVL.

The genes are TRBV6-1 and TRBJ1-5; 8 bases agree with TRBD1. The CDR3 length is 14 residues. Germline lookup yields CDR1 MNHNS and CDR2 SASEGT. V trimming: 7 bases; J trimming: 0 bases; junction bases outside the gene matches: 2. The CDR3 loop reads CASKDRVSNQPQHF. The CDR3, as DNA: TGTGCCAGCAAGGACAGGGTTAGCAATCAGCCCCAGCATTTT.

The rearrangement joins TRBV10-3 to TRBJ2-1; TRBD2 is a possible D gene (5 bases). The germline V gene encodes CDR1 ENHRY and CDR2 SYGVKD. V lost 0 bases and J 4 bases, leaving 10 bases between the germline ends. There are 15 residues in the CDR3. This CDR3 is CAISESNSDYNEQFF. The CDR3 DNA reads as TGTGCCATCAGTGAGTCAAATAGCGATTACAATGAGCAGTTCTTC.

This clone was detected many times. The chain joins TRBV19 to TRBJ2-1, with 7 bases matching TRBD2. Germline V CDR1 and CDR2: LNHDA, SQIVND (reference sequence). The CDR3 loop spans 12 amino acids. Trimming cost V 5 bases and J 15 bases; bases outside gene matches: 10. The CDR3 sequence is CASSYRTGGLFF. CDR3 in DNA: TGTGCCAGTAGTTATCGGACGGGAGGCCTGTTCTTC.

The rearrangement joins TRBV29-1 to TRBJ2-7; tentatively, D is TRBD1 or TRBD2 (5 bases each). Germline V gene data show CDR1 as SQVTM and CDR2 as ANQGSEA. Trimming left V 0 bases short and J 4 bases short, with 10 bases between. The CDR3 contains 13 residues. The CDR3, as DNA: TGCAGCGTTGAAGAGGGGGAAAGGTACGAGCAGTACTTC. Its protein product is CSVEEGERYEQYF.

The J gene is TRBJ1-4, the V gene TRBV9; D is undetermined. The CDR3 runs 14 residues. Trimming left V 3 bases short and J 3 bases short, with 9 bases between. The V gene's germline CDR1 is SGDLS and CDR2 YYNGEE. The CDR3: CASSAPGPNEKLFF. The CDR3 coding sequence is TGTGCCAGCAGCGCCCCTGGACCTAATGAAAAACTGTTTTTT.

The V call is TRBV7-2, the J call TRBJ2-7; D is tentatively TRBD1 or TRBD2 (5 bases each). This CDR3 is 14 amino acids long. Between the trimmed V and J ends, which lost 3 bases and 4 bases, there was a span of 13 bases. Germline V gene lookup returns CDR1 SGHTA and CDR2 FQGNSA. CDR3 in amino acids: CASSFPGRGYEQYF. In DNA, the CDR3 is TGTGCCAGCAGCTTCCCGGGACGGGGATACGAGCAGTACTTC. Full variable domain (outside the CDR3, taken from reference TRBV7-2 and TRBJ2-7): GAGVSQSPSNKVTEKGKDVELRCDPISGHTALYWYRQSLGQGLEFLIYFQGNSAPDKSGLPSDRFSAERTGGSVSTLTIQRTQQEDSAVYLCASSFPGRGYEQYFGPGTRLTVT.

V gene TRBV6-6 combines with J gene TRBJ2-5; D assignment may be TRBD1 or TRBD2 (6 bases each). Germline V gene sequence: CDR1 MNHNY, CDR2 SVGAGI (reference sequence). Trimming removed 2 bases at V and 5 bases at J, with 9 bases between. The CDR3 has 13 amino acids. The CDR3 DNA sequence: TGTGCCAGCAGTTACCTAGGGGGGGAGACCCAGTACTTC. The encoded protein is CASSYLGGETQYF.

The genes are TRBV9 and TRBJ2-3; TRBD2 agrees at 10 bases. The V gene's germline CDR1 is SGDLS and CDR2 YYNGEE. The CDR3 is 15 residues long. Trimming cost V 0 bases and J 6 bases; bases outside gene matches: 4. CDR3 nucleotide sequence: TGTGCCAGCAGCGTAGCAGCGGGGGGGCCTGATACGCAGTATTTT. Protein product: CASSVAAGGPDTQYF.

V usage is TRBV7-2 and J usage is TRBJ2-3; TRBD2 might be the D (5 bases). This CDR3 has 14 residues. Germline V gene lookup returns CDR1 SGHTA and CDR2 FQGNSA. The ends were cut back, 5 bases at V and 3 bases at J, with 12 bases in the middle. The CDR3 sequence is CASSPGGPTDTQYF. The CDR3 bases are TGTGCCAGCAGCCCCGGCGGGCCGACAGATACGCAGTATTTT.

The chain links TRBV29-1 to TRBJ2-1, with D possibly being TRBD2 (7 bases). The germline V gene has CDR1 SQVTM and CDR2 ANQGSEA. CDR3 length: 16 residues. Trimming removed 6 bases from V and 0 bases from J, with 18 bases in between. CDR3 sequence reads: CSVGASSGPSYNEQFF. CDR3 sequence (DNA): TGCAGCGTGGGGGCCTCTAGCGGCCCCTCCTACAATGAGCAGTTCTTC.

V usage is TRBV29-1 and J usage is TRBJ1-2; a possible D gene is TRBD1 (6 bases). The CDR3 covers 13 residues. CDR1 and CDR2 (germline): SQVTM, ANQGSEA. The V gene lost 2 bases and the J gene lost 1 base, with 8 bases spanning the gap. CDR3 protein: CSVETGYNYGYTF. The DNA for the CDR3 is TGCAGCGTTGAAACAGGGTATAACTATGGCTACACCTTC. The variable domain in full, completed from reference TRBV29-1 and TRBJ1-2, reads SAVISQKPSRDICQRGTSLTIQCQVDSQVTMMFWYRQQPGQSLTLIATANQGSEATYESGFVIDKFPISRPNLTFSTLTVSNMSPEDSSIYLCSVETGYNYGYTFGSGTRLTVV.

The chain employs TRBV4-1 and TRBJ1-2; D possibly corresponds to TRBD1 (5 bases). Per the germline V gene, CDR1 is MGHRA and CDR2 is YSYEKL. Trimming took 2 bases from V and 5 from J, leaving 9 bases between them. This CDR3 contains 13 residues. The CDR3 sequence: CASSQLRGYGYTF. The CDR3 DNA is TGCGCCAGCAGCCAACTAAGGGGTTATGGCTACACCTTC.

The chain uses TRBV6-1 and TRBJ2-7; D might be TRBD1 (5 bases). This CDR3 contains 12 residues. Germline CDR1 is MNHNS and CDR2 is SASEGT. V was clipped by 6 bases and J by 6 bases, with 12 bases between them. The CDR3 region is CASRLVGAEQYF. The CDR3 DNA reads TGTGCCAGCAGATTAGTAGGGGCCGAGCAGTACTTC.